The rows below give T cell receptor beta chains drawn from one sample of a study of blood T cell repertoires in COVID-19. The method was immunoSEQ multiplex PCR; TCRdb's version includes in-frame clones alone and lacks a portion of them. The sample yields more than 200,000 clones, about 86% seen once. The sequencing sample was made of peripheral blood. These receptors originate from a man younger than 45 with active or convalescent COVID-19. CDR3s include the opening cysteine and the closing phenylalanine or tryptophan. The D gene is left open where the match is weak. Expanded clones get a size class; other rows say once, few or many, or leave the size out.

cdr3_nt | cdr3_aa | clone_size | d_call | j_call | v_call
TGCGCCAGCAGCTCTGGGTCTCTCGGGGTCGACCCTAGCACAGATACGCAGTATTTT | CASSSGSLGVDPSTDTQYF | . | . | TRBJ2-3 | TRBV5-1
TGTGCCAGCACCCCAGACACCCAGCAGTACTTC | CASTPDTQQYF | . | . | TRBJ2-7 | TRBV6-5
TGCAGTGCTAGTTCGGACAGGGGCTATGAGCAGTTCTTC | CSASSDRGYEQFF | . | TRBD1 | TRBJ2-1 | TRBV20-1
TGTGCCAGCAGCGTAGGGACAGGTACCTATGGCTACACCTTC | CASSVGTGTYGYTF | . | TRBD1 | TRBJ1-2 | TRBV9
TGTGCCAGCAGCGGACTAGCGGGATACAATGAGCAGTTCTTC | CASSGLAGYNEQFF | once | TRBD2 | TRBJ2-1 | TRBV6-5
TGTGCCAGCAGCTTGCTCGTTCAAGAGACCCAGTACTTC | CASSLLVQETQYF | . | . | TRBJ2-5 | TRBV5-6
TGTGCCAGCAGTTTGGTTAGCGGGGGGGCATCCGGGGAGCTGTTTTTT | CASSLVSGGASGELFF | . | TRBD2 | TRBJ2-2 | TRBV9
TGTGCCAGCAGCTTGACGCGACAGGGGCATGAAAAACTGTTTTTT | CASSLTRQGHEKLFF | . | TRBD1 | TRBJ1-4 | TRBV5-5
TGTGCCAGCAGCCCTTCTAGCGGGGGCGCCTACGAGCAGTACTTC | CASSPSSGGAYEQYF | . | TRBD2 | TRBJ2-7 | TRBV13
TGTGCCAGCGCTTGGACTAGCGGGGGGGCCCTCAATGAGCAGTTCTTC | CASAWTSGGALNEQFF | . | TRBD2 | TRBJ2-1 | TRBV19
TGTGCCAGCAGTTGGACTAGCGGGGGTCCACCCTACGAGCAGTACTTC | CASSWTSGGPPYEQYF | . | TRBD2 | TRBJ2-7 | TRBV6-2/TRBV6-3
TGTGCCAGCACCTCAGTTGAATGGGCTTTCTTT | CASTSVEWAFF | . | . | TRBJ1-1 | TRBV7-9
TGCGCCAGCGGGGGGAACTATGGCTACACCTTC | CASGGNYGYTF | . | . | TRBJ1-2 | TRBV5-1
TGTGCCAGCACCGGAGATCAGGACATAGTCGGGTATGGCTACACCTTC | CASTGDQDIVGYGYTF | . | . | TRBJ1-2 | TRBV13
TGTGCCAGCAGTACACTAGCGGGGGGGCCGATTACGCAGTATTTT | CASSTLAGGPITQYF | . | TRBD2 | TRBJ2-3 | TRBV25-1
TGTGCCAGCAGTTACTCCCGTGGAAACACCATATATTTT | CASSYSRGNTIYF | . | . | TRBJ1-3 | TRBV6-6
TGTGCCAGCAGCTTCAGGAGGGGCTACACCTTC | CASSFRRGYTF | . | . | TRBJ1-2 | TRBV7-2
TGTGCCAGCAGACCGGGACTACCCCAAAATGAGCAGTTCTTC | CASRPGLPQNEQFF | . | TRBD2 | TRBJ2-1 | TRBV4-2
TGTGCCAGCAGCTTGGAACCCGGGAGATTGAACACTGAAGCTTTCTTT | CASSLEPGRLNTEAFF | . | . | TRBJ1-1 | TRBV7-6
TGTGCCAGCAAGGTAGCAGAGACCTATAATTCACCCCTCCACTTT | CASKVAETYNSPLHF | . | . | TRBJ1-6 | TRBV27
TGCAGCGTTGAAGAAACGCCGGGTTCTGGAAACACCATATATTTT | CSVEETPGSGNTIYF | . | . | TRBJ1-3 | TRBV29-1
TGTGCCAGCAGTGAATCCCGACACACTAACTATGGCTACACCTTC | CASSESRHTNYGYTF | . | . | TRBJ1-2 | TRBV6-1
TGTGCCAGCGGACAGTCCCCAAACTATGGCTACACCTTC | CASGQSPNYGYTF | . | . | TRBJ1-2 | TRBV2
TGTGCCAGCAGCCAAGATCCCCCTCAGGGCGACTATGGCTACACCTTC | CASSQDPPQGDYGYTF | . | . | TRBJ1-2 | TRBV3-1/TRBV3-2
TGTGCCAGCAGCGCCTTAGAGGGTGCCAACTATGGCTACACCTTC | CASSALEGANYGYTF | few | . | TRBJ1-2 | TRBV9
TGCGCCAGCAGCCTCGACAGGGGGAACACTGAAGCTTTCTTT | CASSLDRGNTEAFF | . | TRBD1 | TRBJ1-1 | TRBV4-3
TGTGCCAGCAGCCAGGGGAGAGGGGGTTTCGACTACGAGCAGTACTTC | CASSQGRGGFDYEQYF | . | . | TRBJ2-7 | TRBV14
TGTGCCAGCAGCGAGGCGGGGGGGGACACAGATACGCAGTATTTT | CASSEAGGDTDTQYF | . | TRBD2 | TRBJ2-3 | TRBV6-5
TGTGCCAGCAGCCACCGGGACAGACCTAACTATGGCTACACCTTC | CASSHRDRPNYGYTF | . | TRBD1 | TRBJ1-2 | TRBV5-4
TGCAGCGTTGAAGAGAGGGAGCGGGAGCAGTACTTC | CSVEEREREQYF | . | . | TRBJ2-7 | TRBV29-1
TGCAGTGCTAGTCTTTCCGGACAGCCGGGCTACGAGCAGTACTTC | CSASLSGQPGYEQYF | . | . | TRBJ2-7 | TRBV20-1
TGTGCCAGCTCAACTCCACCGCCCGCTGGCTACACCTTC | CASSTPPPAGYTF | . | . | TRBJ1-2 | TRBV18
TGCGCCAGCAGCCAAGATCCTGGTTGGAGCGACCTAGCCAAAAACATTCAGTACTTC | CASSQDPGWSDLAKNIQYF | . | . | TRBJ2-4 | TRBV4-1
TGTGCCAGCAGCGTAGCAGAGAACACTGAAGCTTTCTTT | CASSVAENTEAFF | . | . | TRBJ1-1 | TRBV9
TGTGCCAGCTCCCCCACCGGGACAGGGTCTGAAAAACTGTTTTTT | CASSPTGTGSEKLFF | . | TRBD1 | TRBJ1-4 | TRBV18
TGTGCCAGCAGAATAGGACAGGGGTTCATGAACACTGAAGCTTTCTTT | CASRIGQGFMNTEAFF | . | TRBD1 | TRBJ1-1 | TRBV27
TGTGCCAGTAGTATCTTACAGGGAGTAGGTAGCAATCAGCCCCAGCATTTT | CASSILQGVGSNQPQHF | . | . | TRBJ1-5 | TRBV19
TGCGCCAGCAGCCAGGAGGGTCGTGGTCTGTTCTTC | CASSQEGRGLFF | . | . | TRBJ2-1 | TRBV4-1
TGTGCCAGCAGCCCAGGACCCGGGACAGGGGGCGTTCAGCCCCAGCATTTT | CASSPGPGTGGVQPQHF | . | TRBD1 | TRBJ1-5 | TRBV9
TGTGCCAGTAGTGTCGGGGAGAGGACTGAAGCTTTCTTT | CASSVGERTEAFF | . | . | TRBJ1-1 | TRBV19
TGTGCCACCAGTGATTTGGAGTCGGCAGATACGCAGTATTTT | CATSDLESADTQYF | . | . | TRBJ2-3 | TRBV24-1
TGTGCCACCAAACAGGGGGCCAATTCACCCCTCCACTTT | CATKQGANSPLHF | . | TRBD1 | TRBJ1-6 | TRBV19
TGCGCCAGCACAAAGGGGGTACAGGCGAACACCGGGGAGCTGTTTTTT | CASTKGVQANTGELFF | . | . | TRBJ2-2 | TRBV5-1
TGTGCCAGCAGCACAATAGAGACCCAGTACTTC | CASSTIETQYF | . | . | TRBJ2-5 | TRBV11-2
TGTGCCAGCAGTTACGGGCCTGGCGGGGGGGCACGTAATGAGCAGTTCTTC | CASSYGPGGGARNEQFF | . | TRBD2 | TRBJ2-1 | TRBV6-2/TRBV6-3
TGTGCCAGCAAGCCGGGGGGGCCCGATGAGCAGTTCTTC | CASKPGGPDEQFF | . | TRBD2 | TRBJ2-1 | TRBV12-3/TRBV12-4
TGTGCCAGCAGCTTAGGTGCAGGGCCAGATACGCAGTATTTT | CASSLGAGPDTQYF | . | . | TRBJ2-3 | TRBV7-3
TGTGCCAGCAGCTTAGATCTAGGGGGGGACATGAACACTGAAGCTTTCTTT | CASSLDLGGDMNTEAFF | . | . | TRBJ1-1 | TRBV11-2
TGTGCCAGCAGCTCGACACAGGGTAAACAGGAAAAACTGTTTTTT | CASSSTQGKQEKLFF | . | . | TRBJ1-4 | TRBV7-2
TGTGCCAGCAGCCAGGGATATTATGGCTACACCTTC | CASSQGYYGYTF | . | . | TRBJ1-2 | TRBV13
TGTGCCAGCAGTTATGGCGACAGGGGGTATGGCTACACCTTC | CASSYGDRGYGYTF | . | TRBD1 | TRBJ1-2 | TRBV6-5
TGTGCCAGTAGTATATACGGGGGAAGCACTGAAGCTTTCTTT | CASSIYGGSTEAFF | . | . | TRBJ1-1 | TRBV19